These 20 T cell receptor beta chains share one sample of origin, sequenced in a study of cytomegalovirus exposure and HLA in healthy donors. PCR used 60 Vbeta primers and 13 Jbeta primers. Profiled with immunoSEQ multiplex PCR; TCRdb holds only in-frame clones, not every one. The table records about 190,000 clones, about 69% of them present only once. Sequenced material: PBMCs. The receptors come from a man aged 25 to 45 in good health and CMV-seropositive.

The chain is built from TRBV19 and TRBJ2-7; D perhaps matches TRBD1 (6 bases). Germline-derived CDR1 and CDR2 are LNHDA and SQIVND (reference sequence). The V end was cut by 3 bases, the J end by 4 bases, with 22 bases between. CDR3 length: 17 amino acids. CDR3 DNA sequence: TGTGCCAGTAGTATCGGGCCACCAGGGGCCGGCGGGTACGAGCAGTACTTC. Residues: CASSIGPPGAGGYEQYF.

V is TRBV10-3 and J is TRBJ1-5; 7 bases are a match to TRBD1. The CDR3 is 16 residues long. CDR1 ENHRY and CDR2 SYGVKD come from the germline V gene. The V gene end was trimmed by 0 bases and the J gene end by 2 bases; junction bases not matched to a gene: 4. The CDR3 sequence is CAISESGGQGNQPQHF. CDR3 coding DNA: TGTGCCATCAGTGAGTCTGGTGGACAGGGCAATCAGCCCCAGCATTTT.

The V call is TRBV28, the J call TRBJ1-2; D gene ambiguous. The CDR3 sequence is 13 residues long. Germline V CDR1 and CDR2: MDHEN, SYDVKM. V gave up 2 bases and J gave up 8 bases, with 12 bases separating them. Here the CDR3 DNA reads TGTGCCAGCAGTTTAACGGCAGGCCGCGGCTACACCTTC. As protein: CASSLTAGRGYTF.

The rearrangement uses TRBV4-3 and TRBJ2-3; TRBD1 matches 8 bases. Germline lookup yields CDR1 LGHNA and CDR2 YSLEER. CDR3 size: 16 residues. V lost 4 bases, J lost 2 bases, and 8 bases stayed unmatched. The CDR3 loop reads CASSPGAGGYTDTQYF. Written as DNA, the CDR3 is TGCGCCAGCAGCCCGGGGGCAGGGGGCTACACAGATACGCAGTATTTT.

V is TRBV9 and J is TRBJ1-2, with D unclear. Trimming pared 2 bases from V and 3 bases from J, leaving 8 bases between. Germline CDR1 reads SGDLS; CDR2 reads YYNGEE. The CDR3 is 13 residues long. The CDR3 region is CASSVPGDYGYTF. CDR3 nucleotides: TGTGCCAGCAGCGTGCCCGGGGACTATGGCTACACCTTC.

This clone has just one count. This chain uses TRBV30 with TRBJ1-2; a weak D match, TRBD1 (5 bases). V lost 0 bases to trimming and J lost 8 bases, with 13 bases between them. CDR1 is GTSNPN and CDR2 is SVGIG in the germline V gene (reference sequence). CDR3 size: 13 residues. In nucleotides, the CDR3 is TGTGCCTGGAGTGTAAGCAGGGTTTTGGGCTACACCTTC. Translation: CAWSVSRVLGYTF.

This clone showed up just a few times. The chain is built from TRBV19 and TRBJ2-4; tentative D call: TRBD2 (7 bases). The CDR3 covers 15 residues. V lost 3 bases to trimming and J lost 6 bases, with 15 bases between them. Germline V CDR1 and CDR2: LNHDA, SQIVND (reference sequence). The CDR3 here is CASSITSGGPNIQYF. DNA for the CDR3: TGTGCCAGTAGTATTACCTCGGGGGGCCCAAACATTCAGTACTTC.

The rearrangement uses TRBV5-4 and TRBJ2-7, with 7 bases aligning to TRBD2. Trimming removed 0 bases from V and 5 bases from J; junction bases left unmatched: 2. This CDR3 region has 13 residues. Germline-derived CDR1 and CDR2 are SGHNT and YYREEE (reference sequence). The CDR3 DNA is TGTGCCAGCAGCTTGGAGACTAGCAACGAGCAGTACTTC. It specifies CASSLETSNEQYF.

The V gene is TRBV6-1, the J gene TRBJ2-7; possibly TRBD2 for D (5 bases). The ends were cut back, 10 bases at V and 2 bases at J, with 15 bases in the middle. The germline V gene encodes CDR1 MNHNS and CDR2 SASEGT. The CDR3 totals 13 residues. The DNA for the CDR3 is TGTGCCACCAGAGCAGGAGGAACCTACGAGCAGTACTTC. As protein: CATRAGGTYEQYF.

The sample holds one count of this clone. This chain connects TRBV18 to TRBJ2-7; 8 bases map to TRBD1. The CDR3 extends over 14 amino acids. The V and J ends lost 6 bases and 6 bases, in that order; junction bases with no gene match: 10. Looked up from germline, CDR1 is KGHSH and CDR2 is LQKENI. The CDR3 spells CASSQFDRGAEQYF. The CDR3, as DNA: TGTGCCAGCTCTCAATTCGACAGGGGTGCCGAGCAGTACTTC.

CDR3 sequence reads: CASSSQRGSYNEQFF. In DNA form, the CDR3 reads TGTGCCAGCAGCTCCCAGCGGGGGTCCTACAATGAGCAGTTCTTC. The gene calls are TRBV7-3 and TRBJ2-1; 8 bases map to TRBD2. Losses at the gene ends were 4 bases for V and 1 base for J; bases not matched to a gene: 3. This CDR3 region has 15 residues. The germline V gene encodes CDR1 SGHTA and CDR2 FQGTGA.

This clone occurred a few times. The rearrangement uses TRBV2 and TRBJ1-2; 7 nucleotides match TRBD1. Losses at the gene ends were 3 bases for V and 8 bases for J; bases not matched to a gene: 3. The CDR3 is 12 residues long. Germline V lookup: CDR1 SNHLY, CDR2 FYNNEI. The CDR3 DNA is TGTGCCAGCAGTGAGACAGGGCAAGGCTACACCTTC. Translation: CASSETGQGYTF.

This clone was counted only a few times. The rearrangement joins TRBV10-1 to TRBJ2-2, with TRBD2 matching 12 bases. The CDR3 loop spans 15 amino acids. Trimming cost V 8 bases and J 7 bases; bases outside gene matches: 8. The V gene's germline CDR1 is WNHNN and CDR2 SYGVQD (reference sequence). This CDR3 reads CASSPSGRAGGELFF. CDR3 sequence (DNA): TGCGCCAGCTCACCTAGCGGGAGGGCCGGCGGGGAGCTGTTTTTT.

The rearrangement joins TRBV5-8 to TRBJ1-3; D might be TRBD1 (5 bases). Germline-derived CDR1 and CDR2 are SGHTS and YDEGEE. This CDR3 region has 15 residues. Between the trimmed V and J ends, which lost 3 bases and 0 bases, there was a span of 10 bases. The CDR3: CASSSRGGSGNTIYF. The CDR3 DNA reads TGTGCCAGCAGCTCCCGGGGGGGCTCTGGAAACACCATATATTTT.

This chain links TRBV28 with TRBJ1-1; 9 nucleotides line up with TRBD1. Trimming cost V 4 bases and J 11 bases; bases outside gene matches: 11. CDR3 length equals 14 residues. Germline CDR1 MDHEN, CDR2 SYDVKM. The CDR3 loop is CASSSYDRGMWAFF. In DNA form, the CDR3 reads TGTGCCAGCAGTTCCTATGACAGGGGGATGTGGGCTTTCTTT.

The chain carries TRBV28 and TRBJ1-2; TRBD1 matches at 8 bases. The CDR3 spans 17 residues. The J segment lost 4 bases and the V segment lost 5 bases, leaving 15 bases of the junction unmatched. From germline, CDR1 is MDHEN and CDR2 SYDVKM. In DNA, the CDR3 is TGTGCCAGCAGTCCTCTCCGGACAGGGAGGACTAGCTATGGCTACACCTTC. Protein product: CASSPLRTGRTSYGYTF.

CDR3 DNA: TGTGCCAGCAGTTATCCCAGGGGAAACACTGAAGCTTTCTTT. Its protein product is CASSYPRGNTEAFF. V gene TRBV6-6 combines with J gene TRBJ1-1; weak D call: TRBD1 (6 bases). Germline CDR1 and CDR2: MNHNY and SVGAGI (reference sequence). Trimming took 3 bases from V and 2 from J, leaving 10 bases between them. The CDR3 is 14 amino acids.

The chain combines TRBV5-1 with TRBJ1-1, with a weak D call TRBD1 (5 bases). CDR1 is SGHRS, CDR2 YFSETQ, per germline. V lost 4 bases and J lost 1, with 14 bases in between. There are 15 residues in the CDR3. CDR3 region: CASSRGGGTNTEAFF. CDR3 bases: TGCGCCAGCAGCAGGGGTGGGGGGACGAACACTGAAGCTTTCTTT.

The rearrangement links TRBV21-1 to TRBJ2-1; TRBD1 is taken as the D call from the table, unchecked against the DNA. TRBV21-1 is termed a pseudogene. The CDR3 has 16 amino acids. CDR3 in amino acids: CASSRQGQGSSNEQFF. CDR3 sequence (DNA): TGTGCCAGCAGCCGGCAAGGACAGGGATCATCCAATGAGCAGTTCTTC.

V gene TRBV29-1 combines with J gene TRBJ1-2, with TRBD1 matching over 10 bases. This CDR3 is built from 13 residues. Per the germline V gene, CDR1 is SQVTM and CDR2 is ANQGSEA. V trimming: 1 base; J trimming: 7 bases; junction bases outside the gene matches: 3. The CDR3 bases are TGCAGCGTTGAAGGGGGACAGGGGTCTGGCTACACCTTC. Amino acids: CSVEGGQGSGYTF.